The 22 T cell receptor beta chains given below trace back to one sample, sequenced in a study of cytomegalovirus exposure and HLA in healthy donors. Primers included in the PCR were 60 Vbeta and 13 Jbeta primers. The protocol was immunoSEQ multiplex PCR, while the TCRdb copy is restricted to in-frame clones and leaves out a portion. The sample has around 150,000 clones, roughly 72% seen once. The sequencing sample was made of PBMCs. Receptors originate from a man in his forties in good health and CMV-seronegative.

This chain connects TRBV5-1 to TRBJ2-7; 9 nucleotides agree with TRBD1. This CDR3 is 14 amino acids long. The V gene end was trimmed by 2 bases and the J gene end by 5 bases; junction bases not matched to a gene: 5. Germline CDR1 is SGHRS and CDR2 is YFSETQ. The CDR3 DNA is TGCGCCAGCAGCTTCGACAGGGGGTTGGACGAGCAGTACTTC. It encodes CASSFDRGLDEQYF.

The V gene is TRBV19, the J gene TRBJ1-6, with TRBD1 matching over 12 bases. Looked up from germline, CDR1 is LNHDA and CDR2 is SQIVND (reference sequence). This CDR3 region has 15 residues. J was trimmed by 9 bases and V by 4 bases; bases with no gene match: 4. The CDR3 DNA reads TGTGCCAGTAGTACGGGGACAGGGGGCACTTCACCCCTCCACTTT. It specifies CASSTGTGGTSPLHF.

The chain uses TRBV11-2 and TRBJ2-5; weak D call: TRBD2 (6 bases). This CDR3 has 15 residues. Trimming left V 0 bases short and J 5 bases short, with 13 bases between. Germline CDR1 is SGHAT and CDR2 is FQNNGV. The DNA for the CDR3 is TGTGCCAGCAGCTTAGACCCTAGCCGGGGGGAGACCCAGTACTTC. This sequence encodes CASSLDPSRGETQYF. Combining the CDR3 with reference TRBV11-2 and TRBJ2-5 gives the whole variable domain EAGVAQSPRYKIIEKRQSVAFWCNPISGHATLYWYQQILGQGPKLLIQFQNNGVVDDSQLPKDRFSAERLKGVDSTLKIQPAKLEDSAVYLCASSLDPSRGETQYFGPGTRLLVL.

The chain combines TRBV2 with TRBJ2-2, with D maybe TRBD1 (6 bases). The germline V gene encodes CDR1 SNHLY and CDR2 FYNNEI. Trimming pared 4 bases from V and 7 bases from J, leaving 19 bases between. The CDR3 extends over 16 amino acids. The CDR3 spells CASSGSWGRTNGELFF. DNA of the CDR3: TGTGCCAGCAGTGGATCTTGGGGGCGGACGAACGGGGAGCTGTTTTTT.

This chain uses TRBV28 with TRBJ2-2; 9 bases line up with TRBD1. This CDR3 spans 17 amino acids. From germline, CDR1 is MDHEN and CDR2 SYDVKM. V lost 7 bases to trimming and J lost 6 bases; unmatched junction nucleotides: 15. CDR3 sequence (DNA): TGTGCCAGCACCCCCTTAAGGGACAGGGTTGTTTCCGGGGAGCTGTTTTTT. It yields the protein CASTPLRDRVVSGELFF.

V is TRBV7-9 and J is TRBJ2-1; D is uncertain. CDR3 size: 14 residues. Trimming took 6 bases from V and 0 from J, leaving 9 bases between them. The germline V gene has CDR1 SEHNR and CDR2 FQNEAQ (reference sequence). The CDR3: CASRDPSSYNEQFF. In nucleotides, the CDR3 is TGTGCCAGCAGAGATCCGAGCTCCTACAATGAGCAGTTCTTC.

This chain links TRBV5-1 with TRBJ2-5; weak D call: TRBD1 (6 bases). CDR1 is SGHRS and CDR2 is YFSETQ in the germline V gene. This CDR3 is built from 14 residues. V was shortened by 2 bases and J by 5 bases, with 13 bases between the two germline ends. The CDR3 DNA reads as TGCGCCAGCAGCTTTGGTGGGGGCGCGGAGACCCAGTACTTC. Its protein is CASSFGGGAETQYF.

The chain combines TRBV19 with TRBJ2-7; the D gene is possibly TRBD1 (6 bases). This CDR3 has 15 residues. CDR1 LNHDA and CDR2 SQIVND come from the germline V gene (reference sequence). V shed 6 bases and J shed 5 bases, with 20 bases lying between them. CDR3 residues: CASSPFEATGDEQYF. CDR3 coding DNA: TGTGCCAGTAGCCCCTTTGAAGCGACAGGTGACGAGCAGTACTTC.

The chain links TRBV5-8 to TRBJ2-7, with TRBD2 matching 11 bases. Trimming at V came to 4 bases and at J to 7 bases, leaving 16 bases not matched to a gene. CDR3 length: 17 amino acids. Germline V gives CDR1 SGHTS, CDR2 YDEGEE. The CDR3 protein is CASSGQGLAEPVGEQYF. DNA for the CDR3: TGTGCCAGCAGCGGCCAGGGACTAGCGGAACCTGTGGGGGAGCAGTACTTC.

The chain couples TRBV6-1 to TRBJ2-1; 7 bases align to TRBD2. V shed 6 bases and J 3 bases; nucleotides not matched to a gene: 8. The CDR3 is 15 amino acids. The germline V gene has CDR1 MNHNS and CDR2 SASEGT. CDR3 region: CASRATERDYNEQFF. CDR3 bases: TGTGCCAGCAGGGCCACTGAGCGGGACTACAATGAGCAGTTCTTC.

The chain uses TRBV5-4 and TRBJ2-5; D is perhaps TRBD1 (8 bases). With the DNA end fitting TRBJ2-7 better, the J assignment may be wrong. The CDR3 is 20 residues long. CDR1 SGHNT and CDR2 YYREEE come from the germline V gene (reference sequence). The CDR3 here is CASSHGQGRFSASGYSEQYF. CDR3 in DNA: TGTGCCAGCAGCCACGGACAGGGAAGGTTTTCGGCTAGCGGCTATAGCGAGCAGTACTTC.

The CDR3 protein is CASKPAPSYEQYF. The CDR3 nucleotides read TGTGCCAGCAAGCCAGCGCCTTCCTACGAGCAGTACTTC. This chain connects TRBV6-5 to TRBJ2-7; D is ambiguous. This CDR3 has 13 amino acids. Germline assignment: CDR1 MNHEY and CDR2 SVGAGI. V lost 7 bases and J 1 base, leaving 11 bases between the germline ends.

This clone was found a few times. V usage is TRBV6-5 and J usage is TRBJ2-3; possible D gene TRBD2, 5 bases. Germline V gene lookup returns CDR1 MNHEY and CDR2 SVGAGI. The length of the CDR3 is 15 residues. The V end lost 4 bases, the J end lost 2 bases, and 13 bases lay between the germline ends. This CDR3 is CASSSPTRNTDTQYF. In nucleotides, the CDR3 is TGTGCCAGCAGTTCCCCAACTAGGAACACAGATACGCAGTATTTT.

V and J are TRBV7-2 and TRBJ2-5; D perhaps matches TRBD2 (6 bases). Trimming shortened V by 5 bases and J by 2 bases, and 12 bases separated the two germline ends. This CDR3 is 14 amino acids long. The germline CDR1 and CDR2 sequences are SGHTA and FQGNSA. The CDR3 bases are TGTGCCAGCAGCCCAGCGGGCGCTCAAGAGACCCAGTACTTC. This sequence encodes CASSPAGAQETQYF.

This chain joins TRBV7-6 and TRBJ2-7, with 12 bases fitting TRBD2. The CDR3 consists of 15 residues. The germline gives CDR1 SGHVS, CDR2 FNYEAQ. The ends lost 5 bases at V and 3 bases at J; junction bases unmatched: 5. The CDR3 spells CASSRLAGDIYEQYF. CDR3 sequence (DNA): TGTGCCAGCAGCAGACTAGCGGGGGACATCTACGAGCAGTACTTC.

V usage is TRBV19 and J usage is TRBJ2-3; 10 bases map to TRBD2. Germline lookup yields CDR1 LNHDA and CDR2 SQIVND (reference sequence). The junction had 4 bases not matched to a gene; V was cut back by 6 bases and J by 1 base. CDR3 size: 15 residues. In DNA, the CDR3 is TGTGCCAGTAGGTCACTAGCGGGGCGCACAGATACGCAGTATTTT. Its protein product is CASRSLAGRTDTQYF.

This chain uses TRBV15 with TRBJ2-1, with unresolved D. The CDR3 covers 11 residues. Trimming took off 6 bases at V and 5 bases at J, with 5 bases between the two ends. Germline CDR1 reads LNHNV; CDR2 reads YYDKDF (reference sequence). The CDR3 is CATRGHNEQFF. The CDR3 coding sequence is TGTGCCACCAGGGGCCACAATGAGCAGTTCTTC.

The chain is built from TRBV12-5 and TRBJ2-7, with 12 bases lining up with TRBD2. Per the germline V gene, CDR1 is LGHNT and CDR2 is FRNRAP. This CDR3 spans 18 amino acids. Losses at the gene ends were 0 bases for V and 0 bases for J; bases not matched to a gene: 6. The CDR3 nucleotides are TGTGCTAGTGGTTTGGTGCGACTAGCGGGAGTGGGCTCCTACGAGCAGTACTTC. Translating gives CASGLVRLAGVGSYEQYF.

The rearrangement joins TRBV10-3 to TRBJ2-1, with TRBD2 as a possible D gene (7 bases). The V end was cut by 11 bases, the J end by 0 bases, with 11 bases between. Germline lookup yields CDR1 ENHRY and CDR2 SYGVKD. This CDR3 has 13 amino acids. Here the CDR3 DNA reads TGTGCCGGCGGGGGCCGCTCCTACAATGAGCAGTTCTTC. This encodes CAGGGRSYNEQFF.

The chain carries TRBV6-6 and TRBJ2-3; D is possibly TRBD2 (5 bases). The germline V gene has CDR1 MNHNY and CDR2 SVGAGI (reference sequence). The CDR3 loop spans 13 amino acids. V was trimmed by 4 bases and J by 6 bases, leaving 11 bases between them. As DNA, the CDR3 is TGTGCCAGCAGTTTTGAGGGCCGGGATACGCAGTATTTT. Translated: CASSFEGRDTQYF.

This chain joins TRBV5-4 and TRBJ2-3, with TRBD2 identical over 11 bases. V shed 4 bases and J 0 bases; nucleotides not matched to a gene: 10. The CDR3 spans 18 residues. Germline CDR1 SGHNT, CDR2 YYREEE (reference sequence). The CDR3 DNA sequence: TGTGCCAGCAGCGGATCCGGGACTAGCGGAAGTAGCACAGATACGCAGTATTTT. It codes for CASSGSGTSGSSTDTQYF.

The chain combines TRBV5-6 with TRBJ1-3; 8 bases fit TRBD1. The V and J ends lost 3 bases and 0 bases, in that order; junction bases with no gene match: 2. This CDR3 is 15 amino acids long. Germline CDR1 and CDR2: SGHDT and YYEEEE. The CDR3, as DNA: TGTGCCAGCAGCTGGGGACAGGCCTCTGGAAACACCATATATTTT. It encodes CASSWGQASGNTIYF. The entire variable domain, with the rest obtained from reference TRBV5-6 and TRBJ1-3, is as follows: DAGVTQSPTHLIKTRGQQVTLRCSPKSGHDTVSWYQQALGQGPQFIFQYYEEEERQRGNFPDRFSGHQFPNYSSELNVNALLLGDSALYLCASSWGQASGNTIYFGEGSWLTVV.